The 28 T cell receptor beta chains reported below all come from one sample, sequenced in a study of T cells in Graves' hyperthyroidism and ophthalmopathy. TCR beta CDR3 regions were amplified from RNA transcripts. TCR CDR3 regions were first amplified by RT-PCR with HTBI primers. TCRdb re-derived calls from the multiplex PCR reads in MiXCR, one entry per CDR3 protein. The table records 400,000 to 500,000 distinct CDR3 sequences, roughly 15% of them present only once. The source material was blood. The receptor set was obtained from a young woman with Graves' hyperthyroidism.

This rearrangement joins TRBV11-2 to TRBJ2-7; D might be TRBD2 (5 bases). The V gene lost 5 bases and the J gene lost 3 bases, with 17 bases spanning the gap. The CDR3 is 15 amino acids. From germline, CDR1 is SGHAT and CDR2 FQNNGV. The CDR3 sequence: CASSQIPGGGYEQYF. CDR3 nucleotide sequence: TGTGCCAGCAGCCAAATCCCAGGAGGAGGCTACGAGCAGTACTTC.

The chain joins TRBV30 to TRBJ1-3; D gene ambiguous. CDR1 is GTSNPN, CDR2 SVGIG, per germline (reference sequence). CDR3 length equals 13 residues. Trimming shortened V by 3 bases and J by 0 bases, and 6 bases separated the two germline ends. As DNA, the CDR3 is TGTGCCTGGAGCAGGACCTCTGGAAACACCATATATTTT. This gives the protein CAWSRTSGNTIYF. The full variable domain, with the rest looked up from reference TRBV30 and TRBJ1-3, is SQTIHQWPATLVQPVGSPLSLECTVEGTSNPNLYWYRQAAGRGLQLLFYSVGIGQISSEVPQNLSASRPQDRQFILSSKKLLLSDSGFYLCAWSRTSGNTIYFGEGSWLTVV.

This clonotype occurred a few times. This rearrangement joins TRBV6-1 to TRBJ2-7, with D hard to call. With 6 bases removed from V and 0 bases from J, the gap between germline ends came to 12 bases. Germline V gene lookup returns CDR1 MNHNS and CDR2 SASEGT. The CDR3 consists of 14 residues. In DNA, the CDR3 is TGTGCCAGCAGAGATACTGGGAACTCCTACGAGCAGTACTTC. Translated, it gives CASRDTGNSYEQYF.

The V gene is TRBV25-1, the J gene TRBJ1-1; TRBD1 agrees at 8 bases. This CDR3 has 14 residues. Germline-derived CDR1 and CDR2 are MGHDK and SYGVNS. Trimming cost V 4 bases and J 3 bases; bases outside gene matches: 4. CDR3 sequence: CASSVGQDDTEAFF. CDR3 DNA sequence: TGTGCCAGCAGTGTGGGACAGGACGACACTGAAGCTTTCTTT.

The chain joins TRBV6-5 to TRBJ2-3; D unclear. V was pared by 0 bases and J by 4 bases, with 8 bases between. CDR3 length: 14 residues. The V gene's germline CDR1 is MNHEY and CDR2 SVGAGI. This CDR3 reads CASSYSTGADTQYF. CDR3 DNA: TGTGCCAGCAGTTACTCGACTGGTGCAGATACGCAGTATTTT.

The chain has TRBV7-3 and TRBJ2-7, with 11 positions matching TRBD1. Germline V gene lookup returns CDR1 SGHTA and CDR2 FQGTGA. V trimming: 2 bases; J trimming: 3 bases; junction bases outside the gene matches: 6. The CDR3 has 16 residues. The CDR3 region has the DNA TGTGCCAGCAGCTTAGCGGGGACAGGGGGAGGCTACGAGCAGTACTTC. Protein sequence: CASSLAGTGGGYEQYF.

This clonotype showed up just a few times. The genes are TRBV27 and TRBJ2-1, with unresolved D. The CDR3 has 11 residues. Germline-derived CDR1 and CDR2 are MNHEY and SMNVEV (reference sequence). V was pared by 7 bases and J by 4 bases, with 5 bases between. CDR3 bases: TGTGCCAGCACCAGTTACAATGAGCAGTTCTTC. As protein: CASTSYNEQFF.

This clonotype appeared many times. This sequence joins TRBV2 and TRBJ2-5; no firm D call. The CDR3 is 13 residues long. V was shortened by 1 base and J by 3 bases, with 6 bases between the two germline ends. Germline CDR1 is SNHLY and CDR2 is FYNNEI. CDR3: CASSEDLEETQYF. The DNA for the CDR3 is TGTGCCAGCAGTGAAGATCTAGAAGAGACCCAGTACTTC.

There are a few counts of this clonotype. The rearrangement joins TRBV18 to TRBJ2-6; D is undetermined. V lost 3 bases, J lost 2 bases, and 11 bases lay in between. The CDR3 has 16 residues. Germline CDR1 reads KGHSH; CDR2 reads LQKENI. The CDR3 DNA follows: TGTGCCAGCTCACCCGCGGTAGGGACTGGGGCCAACGTCCTGACTTTC. It encodes CASSPAVGTGANVLTF.

In this sample, this clonotype turned up many times. This chain uses TRBV6-1 with TRBJ2-1, with D perhaps TRBD1 (6 bases). CDR3 length equals 15 residues. Trimming shortened V by 5 bases and J by 4 bases, and 15 bases separated the two germline ends. Germline V CDR1 and CDR2: MNHNS, SASEGT. CDR3 DNA sequence: TGTGCCAGCAGTTATAGTTCAGGGGCTTACAATGAGCAGTTCTTC. It specifies CASSYSSGAYNEQFF.

The genes are TRBV5-1 and TRBJ1-6, with no clear D. CDR3 size: 16 residues. The V end lost 0 bases, the J end lost 3 bases, and 10 bases lay between the germline ends. Per germline, CDR1 SGHRS and CDR2 YFSETQ. CDR3 DNA: TGCGCCAGCAGCTTGGAAGGTCGGATCTATAATTCACCCCTCCACTTT. Residues: CASSLEGRIYNSPLHF. The entire variable domain, with the rest obtained from reference TRBV5-1 and TRBJ1-6, is as follows: KAGVTQTPRYLIKTRGQQVTLSCSPISGHRSVSWYQQTPGQGLQFLFEYFSETQRNKGNFPGRFSGRQFSNSRSEMNVSTLELGDSALYLCASSLEGRIYNSPLHFGNGTRLTVT.

The chain links TRBV27 to TRBJ2-6; D uncertain. Germline CDR1 MNHEY, CDR2 SMNVEV (reference sequence). CDR3 length: 17 residues. Trimming took off 3 bases at V and 2 bases at J, with 14 bases between the two ends. The CDR3 loop reads CASSFGNSLTGANVLTF. CDR3 DNA: TGTGCCAGCAGTTTTGGCAATTCCCTTACTGGGGCCAACGTCCTGACTTTC.

The chain joins TRBV20-1 to TRBJ1-4; D is unclear. This CDR3 comprises 14 residues. The germline V gene has CDR1 DFQATT and CDR2 SNEGSKA (reference sequence). Trimming took 3 bases from V and 0 from J, leaving 8 bases between them. CDR3 sequence reads: CSASFAPTNEKLFF. CDR3 nucleotide sequence: TGCAGTGCTAGTTTTGCGCCAACTAATGAAAAACTGTTTTTT.

Ten or more counts support this clonotype. CDR3 sequence (DNA): TGTGCCAGCAGCTTAGGGGGCTGGGGCGGTGAAGCTTTCTTT. This codes for CASSLGGWGGEAFF. The genes are TRBV7-2 and TRBJ1-1, with D perhaps matching TRBD1 (5 bases). In germline, CDR1 is SGHTA, CDR2 FQGNSA. The germline V and J ends were trimmed by 1 base and 7 bases, with 13 bases remaining between them. The CDR3 sequence is 14 residues long.

The V and J genes are TRBV5-4 and TRBJ1-2; 12 nucleotides line up with TRBD1. The CDR3 totals 16 residues. Trimming at V came to 0 bases and at J to 6 bases, leaving 6 bases not matched to a gene. The V gene's germline CDR1 is SGHNT and CDR2 YYREEE (reference sequence). The CDR3 region has the DNA TGTGCCAGCAGCTTGGCCTTGGGACAGGGGGCGAATGGCTACACCTTC. It yields the protein CASSLALGQGANGYTF. The whole variable domain, remainder taken from reference TRBV5-4 and TRBJ1-2, is ETGVTQSPTHLIKTRGQQVTLRCSSQSGHNTVSWYQQALGQGPQFIFQYYREEENGRGNFPPRFSGLQFPNYSSELNVNALELDDSALYLCASSLALGQGANGYTFGSGTRLTVV.

The sample holds many counts of this clonotype. The chain links TRBV3-1 to TRBJ2-2; unclear D gene. The V end was cut by 3 bases, the J end by 1 base, with 3 bases between. The CDR3 sequence is 13 residues long. Germline assignment: CDR1 LGHDT and CDR2 YNNKEL (reference sequence). CDR3 amino acids: CASSQVNTGELFF. Written as DNA, the CDR3 is TGTGCCAGCAGCCAGGTGAACACCGGGGAGCTGTTTTTT.

To note about this clonotype: A clone one base away is much larger, so this may be a read error. This rearrangement joins TRBV19 to TRBJ2-6; tentatively, D is TRBD2 (5 bases). The CDR3 covers 15 residues. From germline, CDR1 is LNHDA and CDR2 SQIVND (reference sequence). Trimming took 5 bases from V and 2 from J, leaving 10 bases between them. The CDR3, as DNA: TGTGCCAGTAGTGGGAACGGGGCTGGGGCCAACGTCCTGACTTTC. The encoded protein is CASSGNGAGANVLTF.

Many counts were recorded for this clonotype. V and J are TRBV2 and TRBJ1-6, with TRBD1 identical over 9 bases. The CDR3 is made up of 15 amino acids. The J segment lost 6 bases and the V segment lost 4 bases, leaving 4 bases of the junction unmatched. The germline V gene has CDR1 SNHLY and CDR2 FYNNEI. The CDR3 DNA is TGTGCCAGCAGTGCACAGGGGGCGGGTAATTCACCCCTCCACTTT. It translates to CASSAQGAGNSPLHF.

This clonotype has just a few counts. A read error may be the cause here, since a much bigger clone is one base away. This chain joins TRBV28 and TRBJ1-2; D not certain. The CDR3 is made up of 12 amino acids. The V end lost 2 bases, the J end lost 7 bases, and 8 bases lay between the germline ends. Germline loops: CDR1 MDHEN, CDR2 SYDVKM. CDR3 in DNA: TGTGCCAGCAGTTTAAGGAGGGTTGGCTACACCTTC. It codes for CASSLRRVGYTF.

There are a few counts of this clonotype. This may come from a read error, since a much larger clone is one base off. This chain's CDR3 is CASSEFGNTKAFF. The CDR3 region has the DNA TGTGCCAGCAGTGAATTTGGTAACACTAAAGCTTTCTTT. The chain joins TRBV6-1 to TRBJ1-1; D is ambiguous. CDR3 length equals 13 residues. CDR1 is MNHNS and CDR2 is SASEGT in the germline V gene.

There are many counts of this clonotype. The V gene is TRBV9, the J gene TRBJ1-4; 7 bases are shared with TRBD1. V lost 3 bases and J lost 3; bases outside the gene matches: 2. The CDR3 contains 14 residues. Germline V gene data show CDR1 as SGDLS and CDR2 as YYNGEE. CDR3 DNA: TGTGCCAGCAGCGCGGGACAGCCTAATGAAAAACTGTTTTTT. It yields the protein CASSAGQPNEKLFF.

This rearrangement joins TRBV27 to TRBJ2-7; TRBD1 might be the D (6 bases). The CDR3 runs to 14 residues. Trimming left V 3 bases short and J 3 bases short, with 12 bases between. Germline V gene lookup returns CDR1 MNHEY and CDR2 SMNVEV (reference sequence). CDR3 nucleotide sequence: TGTGCCAGCAGTTTCCCCGGACAGCACTACGAGCAGTACTTC. The encoded protein is CASSFPGQHYEQYF.

This clonotype has ten or more counts. V usage is TRBV6-1 and J usage is TRBJ1-2; tentative D call: TRBD1 (5 bases). The CDR3 length is 14 residues. The germline CDR1 and CDR2 sequences are MNHNS and SASEGT. The V and J ends lost 6 bases and 0 bases respectively, with 11 bases between them. The CDR3 region has the DNA TGTGCCAGCAGGAGGGACGTAGCTAACTATGGCTACACCTTC. Translated, it gives CASRRDVANYGYTF.

This clonotype was counted between two and nine times. CDR3 bases: TGTGCCAGCTCACCTCGGCCGGGGTCAGGGCAGACCCAGTACTTC. This translates into CASSPRPGSGQTQYF. The V call is TRBV18, the J call TRBJ2-5; D may match TRBD1 or TRBD2 (5 bases each). This CDR3 is 15 amino acids long. Looked up from germline, CDR1 is KGHSH and CDR2 is LQKENI. Trimming left V 3 bases short and J 6 bases short, with 17 bases between.

The J gene is TRBJ2-1, the V gene TRBV9; TRBD2 agrees at 9 bases. This CDR3 spans 14 amino acids. V dropped 4 bases and J dropped 6; count of bases not matched to a gene: 5. CDR1 is SGDLS and CDR2 is YYNGEE in the germline V gene. The CDR3 nucleotides are TGTGCCAGCAGCCATTTTAGCGGGAGCAATGAGCAGTTCTTC. It is translated as CASSHFSGSNEQFF.

This clonotype has ten or more counts. The V and J genes are TRBV5-1 and TRBJ2-7; D might be TRBD2 (5 bases). The CDR3 consists of 14 residues. Trimming pared 3 bases from V and 5 bases from J, leaving 15 bases between. The germline V gene has CDR1 SGHRS and CDR2 YFSETQ. The CDR3 DNA reads as TGCGCCAGCAGCTCCACCACTAGTAGCGACGAGCAGTACTTC. The encoded protein is CASSSTTSSDEQYF.

In DNA form, the CDR3 reads TGTGCCAGTAGACCTCTGGGGGGAGCCAAAAACATTCAGTACTTC. It is translated as CASRPLGGAKNIQYF. The genes are TRBV19 and TRBJ2-4, with D possibly being TRBD2 (6 bases). Germline V gene lookup returns CDR1 LNHDA and CDR2 SQIVND (reference sequence). The CDR3 loop spans 15 amino acids. V was cut by 6 bases and J by 0 bases, with 12 bases left in between.

V usage is TRBV7-2 and J usage is TRBJ1-2; D ambiguous. The ends were cut back, 1 base at V and 8 bases at J, with 20 bases in the middle. CDR3 length: 16 amino acids. Germline lookup yields CDR1 SGHTA and CDR2 FQGNSA. The CDR3 region is CASSLGGLPRSWGYTF. DNA of the CDR3: TGTGCCAGCAGCTTAGGGGGTTTGCCCCGTTCCTGGGGCTACACCTTC.